The 19 T cell receptor beta chains below all came from one sample that was sequenced in a study of regulatory T cells in long-lasting Graves disease. Arm-PCR of CDR3 regions and iRepertoire HTBI primers were used to build TCR beta libraries. TCRdb passed the multiplex PCR reads through MiXCR, listing each CDR3 protein once. This table holds a few hundred thousand distinct CDR3 sequences, 15% to 20% found once. Time point specified: newly diagnosed GD, antithyroid drugs for less than 3 months. With RNA extracted from PBMCs as input, the TCR library was made. These sequences were also reported in another study, on T cells in Graves' hyperthyroidism and ophthalmopathy.

Sequencing was performed on peripheral blood mononuclear cells (PBMCs), taken at new diagnosis, from a patient treated with antithyroid drugs. The receptors shown here come from a woman between 18 and 29 years old with Graves disease.

This clonotype was seen a handful of times. The rearrangement uses TRBV3-1 and TRBJ1-4; D unclear. The CDR3 spans 15 residues. V lost 1 base, J lost 6 bases, and 12 bases lay in between. Looked up from germline, CDR1 is LGHDT and CDR2 is YNNKEL (reference sequence). CDR3 sequence (DNA): TGTGCCAGCAGCCAAGTGAAGCCCGGGGATGAAAAACTGTTTTTT. Its translation: CASSQVKPGDEKLFF.

This chain links TRBV11-2 with TRBJ2-7; TRBD2 might be the D (5 bases). Germline V CDR1 and CDR2: SGHAT, FQNNGV. This CDR3 comprises 17 residues. V lost 1 base and J lost 6, with 22 bases in between. The CDR3 region has the DNA TGTGCCAGCAGCTTAGCCCTGCACCCTGGACTTGGTTTCGAGCAGTACTTC. Its translation is CASSLALHPGLGFEQYF.

The chain is built from TRBV4-2 and TRBJ1-2, with D unresolved. CDR3 length equals 15 residues. CDR1 LGHNA and CDR2 YNFKEQ come from the germline V gene. V was pared by 3 bases and J by 6 bases, with 17 bases between. CDR3 in amino acids: CASSHADLERDGYTF. The CDR3, as DNA: TGTGCCAGCAGCCACGCGGACCTCGAGAGAGATGGCTACACCTTC.

This clonotype was recorded many times. This sequence joins TRBV5-1 and TRBJ1-1; TRBD1 aligns across 9 bases. Germline CDR1 SGHRS, CDR2 YFSETQ. V shed 1 base and J 1 base; nucleotides not matched to a gene: 5. The CDR3 runs to 16 residues. The CDR3 sequence is CASSLLGQGTNTEAFF. Here the CDR3 DNA reads TGCGCCAGCAGCTTGTTAGGACAGGGGACGAACACTGAAGCTTTCTTT. Using reference TRBV5-1 and TRBJ1-1 for the parts outside the CDR3, the full variable domain is KAGVTQTPRYLIKTRGQQVTLSCSPISGHRSVSWYQQTPGQGLQFLFEYFSETQRNKGNFPGRFSGRQFSNSRSEMNVSTLELGDSALYLCASSLLGQGTNTEAFFGQGTRLTVV.

The sample holds many counts of this clonotype. This chain uses TRBV14 with TRBJ2-3; 11 nucleotides match TRBD2. Germline values: CDR1 SGHDN, CDR2 FVKESK. The CDR3 runs to 17 residues. Losses at the gene ends were 3 bases for V and 1 base for J; bases not matched to a gene: 6. The CDR3 nucleotides are TGTGCCAGCAGCCAGCACCCGGGACTAGCGGGCACAGATACGCAGTATTTT. This translates into CASSQHPGLAGTDTQYF. Full variable domain (outside the CDR3, taken from reference TRBV14 and TRBJ2-3): EAGVTQFPSHSVIEKGQTVTLRCDPISGHDNLYWYRRVMGKEIKFLLHFVKESKQDESGMPNNRFLAERTGGTYSTLKVQPAELEDSGVYFCASSQHPGLAGTDTQYFGPGTRLTVL.

This clonotype has a count of ten or more. The rearrangement joins TRBV5-5 to TRBJ1-1; D not resolved. The CDR3 is 15 residues long. Germline V gene sequence: CDR1 SGHKS, CDR2 YYEKEE (reference sequence). Between the trimmed V and J ends, which lost 4 bases and 6 bases, there was a span of 19 bases. The CDR3 reads CASSPDRPSRPEAFF. CDR3 DNA: TGTGCCAGCAGCCCTGATCGGCCAAGCCGACCTGAAGCTTTCTTT.

Only a few counts were recorded for this clonotype. V is TRBV24-1 and J is TRBJ2-5; 8 nucleotides match TRBD1. J lost 3 bases, V lost 4 bases, and 6 bases had no gene match. The CDR3 runs 15 residues. Germline loops: CDR1 KGHDR, CDR2 SFDVKD. This CDR3 is CATSDRDRLKETQYF. For the CDR3, the DNA is TGTGCCACCAGTGACCGGGACAGGCTAAAAGAGACCCAGTACTTC.

This clonotype was counted ten times or more. The chain employs TRBV28 and TRBJ2-1; D is possibly TRBD2 (5 bases). This CDR3 comprises 13 residues. V was trimmed by 3 bases and J by 5 bases, leaving 8 bases between them. Germline lookup yields CDR1 MDHEN and CDR2 SYDVKM. CDR3 bases: TGTGCCAGCAGTTTCGGACTGAACAATGAGCAGTTCTTC. As protein: CASSFGLNNEQFF.

This clonotype occurred a few times. The V gene is TRBV6-2 or TRBV6-3, the J gene TRBJ2-5; 9 bases are shared with TRBD2. Trimming removed 11 bases from V and 4 bases from J; junction bases left unmatched: 2. The CDR3 extends over 11 amino acids. Germline values: CDR1 MNHEY, CDR2 SVGEGT. CDR3 coding DNA: TGTGCCGCGGGGGGGGGAGAGACCCAGTACTTC. The encoded protein is CAAGGGETQYF.

This clonotype was seen ten or more times. This chain's CDR3 is CASSLDAWGYGYTF. The CDR3 coding sequence is TGTGCCAGCAGCCTGGATGCCTGGGGCTATGGCTACACCTTC. The chain combines TRBV28 with TRBJ1-2; D ambiguous. This CDR3 comprises 14 residues. V lost 6 bases and J lost 4, with 15 bases in between. Per the germline V gene, CDR1 is MDHEN and CDR2 is SYDVKM.

In this sample, this clonotype turned up many times. This chain uses TRBV11-2 with TRBJ2-7, with 11 bases fitting TRBD2. Germline CDR1 reads SGHAT; CDR2 reads FQNNGV. The CDR3 is made up of 13 amino acids. The trim removed 2 bases at V and 6 bases at J, leaving 0 bases unmatched. CDR3 residues: CASSLTSGSEQYF. CDR3 in DNA: TGTGCCAGCAGCTTAACTAGCGGGAGCGAGCAGTACTTC.

The V and J genes are TRBV7-2 and TRBJ1-1; D is ambiguous. Deletions cut 1 base from V and 9 bases from J, with 18 bases between. Germline CDR1 is SGHTA and CDR2 is FQGNSA. This CDR3 has 15 residues. Here the CDR3 DNA reads TGTGCCAGCAGCTTAGACCCCAGCCCGGTTGCTAAAGCTTTCTTT. Protein product: CASSLDPSPVAKAFF.

The sample holds a few counts of this clonotype. The genes are TRBV4-3 and TRBJ1-5; weak D call: TRBD1 (5 bases). The CDR3 sequence is 14 residues long. Germline CDR1 is LGHNA and CDR2 is YSLEER. V was shortened by 4 bases and J by 4 bases, with 11 bases between the two germline ends. CDR3 nucleotide sequence: TGCGCCAGCAGCCGGGACGCGGGTAATCAGCCCCAGCATTTT. It codes for CASSRDAGNQPQHF.

This clonotype was seen repeatedly, ten times or more. The J gene is TRBJ2-1, the V gene TRBV3-1; D gene uncertain. The V end was cut by 3 bases, the J end by 3 bases, with 9 bases between. Germline values: CDR1 LGHDT, CDR2 YNNKEL (reference sequence). The CDR3 has 14 amino acids. The CDR3 nucleotides are TGTGCCAGCAGCCACCCCGAAGGCTACAATGAGCAGTTCTTC. This sequence encodes CASSHPEGYNEQFF.

In its sample, this clonotype was seen once. The rearrangement joins TRBV20-1 to TRBJ1-2; D is unclear. The V and J ends lost 7 bases and 4 bases respectively, with 13 bases between them. Germline V CDR1 and CDR2: DFQATT, SNEGSKA (reference sequence). The CDR3 is 12 amino acids. The CDR3 bases are TGCAGTGGGGTAACAGAATTCTATGGCTACACCTTC. Translated, it gives CSGVTEFYGYTF.

This clonotype has just a few counts. The chain uses TRBV7-3 and TRBJ2-7, with unresolved D. Germline V lookup: CDR1 SGHTA, CDR2 FQGTGA. This CDR3 comprises 16 residues. Trimming removed 2 bases at V and 2 bases at J, with 16 bases between. CDR3 sequence reads: CASSLYPEPGAYEQYF. CDR3 sequence (DNA): TGTGCCAGCAGCTTATACCCGGAACCGGGCGCCTACGAGCAGTACTTC.

This clonotype has a count of ten or more. The V and J genes are TRBV12-3 or TRBV12-4 and TRBJ1-1; a possible D gene is TRBD1 (5 bases). V lost 4 bases and J 2 bases, leaving 8 bases between the germline ends. This CDR3 has 13 residues. The CDR3 DNA reads as TGTGCCAGCAGTTGGGGCTCCAACACTGAAGCTTTCTTT. Its translation is CASSWGSNTEAFF.

Note on this clonotype: One base away lies a much larger clone, so this may be a sequencing read error. The V gene is TRBV7-2, the J gene TRBJ1-2, with TRBD1 matching 7 bases. CDR3 length: 13 amino acids. CDR1 and CDR2 (germline): SGHTA, FQGNSA. CDR3 residues: CATSPTGAEGYTF. The DNA for the CDR3 is TGTGCCACCAGCCCAACAGGGGCAGAAGGCTACACCTTC.

There are a few counts of this clonotype. This CDR3 fails to terminate in the conserved phenylalanine or tryptophan, so it likely reflects a read error. The V call is TRBV3-1, the J call TRBJ2-2; no reliable D call. From germline, CDR1 is LGHDT and CDR2 YNNKEL (reference sequence). The length of the CDR3 is 14 residues. V lost 0 bases, J lost 3 bases, and 5 bases lay in between. The CDR3 nucleotides read TGTGCCAGCAGCCAAGATCTGGACACCGGGGAGCTGTTTTCT. As protein: CASSQDLDTGELFS.